This record concerns one T cell receptor (beta chain) sequence. Its target is unknown. On sorted subsets, replicate PCRs used roughly 190 ng DNA, or around 30,000 T cell genomes. The table came from immunoSEQ multiplex PCR; TCRdb's copy has only in-frame clones and leaves some out. The repertoire holds hundreds of thousands of clones, around 72% seen once, with more than 1.5% in the top ten. This entry comes from a study of shared clonotypes between healthy human individuals. Study in general: The study enrolled two women and a few men aged 18 to 49. There were three CD4 naive, three CD4 memory, two CD8 naive and one CD8 memory plates per donor.

The CDR3 has 18 amino acids. The V and J ends lost 2 bases and 4 bases, in that order; junction bases with no gene match: 12. The germline V gene encodes CDR1 MGHDK and CDR2 SYGVNS. Study-level points and caveats: A reduction in generation probabilities was seen for non-shared clonotypes relative to those shared by all four donors.

The chain is built from TRBV25-1 and TRBJ1-1; 11 bases map to TRBD1. This TCR derives from a woman aged 25 to 45 in good health. The sequenced material came from memory CD4+ T cells sorted from blood. This sample's subset: CD45RA-negative fraction. CDR3 protein: CASSEGRTGGLAITEAFF. Written as DNA, the CDR3 is TGTGCCAGCAGTGAAGGACGGACAGGGGGCCTAGCTATCACTGAAGCTTTCTTT.